This T cell receptor (beta chain) was sequenced in a study of OX40 agonist ivuxolimab in advanced cancers. TCRdb's copy holds only in-frame clones and misses some; the assay was immunoSEQ multiplex PCR. The data contain tens of thousands of clones, around 89% of them singletons. Between the trimmed V and J ends, which lost 6 bases and 3 bases, there was a span of 11 bases. Per the germline V gene, CDR1 is SNHLY and CDR2 is FYNNEI. This CDR3 contains 13 residues. The clonotype was recovered from an adult with an advanced solid tumor such as melanoma, head and neck, liver or kidney cancer. The chain links TRBV2 to TRBJ1-2, with D possibly matching TRBD1 (5 bases). This specimen consisted of CD4+ or CD8+ T cells sorted from blood, obtained in a trial of the OX40 agonist ivuxolimab. CDR3 DNA: TGTGCCAGCAGACTAGGGACGGACTATGGCTACACCTTC. Amino acids: CASRLGTDYGYTF.